A selection of T cell receptor beta chains follows, all from one sample in a study of technical replicates of blood from a few donors. Sequencing used immunoSEQ multiplex PCR; TCRdb keeps in-frame clones, though not all of them. This sample has 65,000 to 85,000 clones, with about nine tenths found just once. The sample taken for sequencing was T cells isolated from PBMCs. The source of these receptors is a human donor in good health. The CDR3 runs from the conserved cysteine through the conserved F or W. Each record gives: CDR3 protein, CDR3 DNA, D gene, V gene, clone size, J gene. D genes are given only for firm matches. Part of the rows lack a size; the others show once, few, many or a class for expanded clones.

CDR3 protein: CASSLPGGSEAFF; CDR3 DNA: TGTGCCAGCAGCTTGCCAGGGGGCAGTGAAGCTTTCTTT; D gene: TRBD1; V gene: TRBV5-4; clone size: .; J gene: TRBJ1-1
CDR3 protein: CASFGGGDGYTF; CDR3 DNA: TGTGCCAGTTTTGGGGGGGGCGATGGCTACACCTTC; D gene: .; V gene: TRBV19; clone size: .; J gene: TRBJ1-2
CDR3 protein: CASSLSGSYEQYF; CDR3 DNA: TGTGCCAGCAGCTTATCAGGCTCCTACGAGCAGTACTTC; D gene: .; V gene: TRBV7-6; clone size: .; J gene: TRBJ2-7
CDR3 protein: CASSGGGAGETQYF; CDR3 DNA: TGTGCCAGCAGCGGAGGTGGGGCGGGGGAGACCCAGTACTTC; D gene: .; V gene: TRBV7-3; clone size: .; J gene: TRBJ2-5
CDR3 protein: CASSLYGDATNEKLFF; CDR3 DNA: TGTGCCAGCAGTTTATACGGGGATGCAACTAATGAAAAACTGTTTTTT; D gene: .; V gene: TRBV27; clone size: .; J gene: TRBJ1-4
CDR3 protein: CASSLPRTTGGTYEQYF; CDR3 DNA: TGTGCCAGCAGTTTACCCCGAACGACAGGGGGGACCTACGAGCAGTACTTC; D gene: TRBD1; V gene: TRBV28; clone size: once; J gene: TRBJ2-7
CDR3 protein: CASSFPPAGNPSNEQFF; CDR3 DNA: TGTGCCAGCAGCTTCCCTCCAGCGGGAAATCCGAGCAATGAGCAGTTCTTC; D gene: TRBD2; V gene: TRBV7-9; clone size: .; J gene: TRBJ2-1
CDR3 protein: CASSLDGMATNEKLFF; CDR3 DNA: TGTGCCAGCAGTTTAGACGGGATGGCCACTAATGAAAAACTGTTTTTT; D gene: .; V gene: TRBV28; clone size: .; J gene: TRBJ1-4
CDR3 protein: CASSENFDGYTF; CDR3 DNA: TGTGCCAGCAGTGAAAATTTCGATGGCTACACCTTC; D gene: .; V gene: TRBV6-1; clone size: .; J gene: TRBJ1-2
CDR3 protein: CASTGLGVSQPQHF; CDR3 DNA: TGTGCCAGCACCGGCTTGGGAGTATCTCAGCCCCAGCATTTT; D gene: .; V gene: TRBV5-8; clone size: .; J gene: TRBJ1-5
CDR3 protein: CASSPNPFISGFLGYTF; CDR3 DNA: TGTGCCAGCAGTCCAAACCCATTCATTAGCGGATTCCTGGGCTACACCTTC; D gene: .; V gene: TRBV28; clone size: once; J gene: TRBJ1-2
CDR3 protein: CASSQEGGRLGNTIYF; CDR3 DNA: TGTGCCAGCAGCCAAGAAGGGGGACGGCTTGGAAACACCATATATTTT; D gene: .; V gene: TRBV4-2; clone size: .; J gene: TRBJ1-3
CDR3 protein: CASTSLNTDINQPQHF; CDR3 DNA: TGCGCCAGCACCAGTCTTAATACCGACATTAATCAGCCCCAGCATTTT; D gene: .; V gene: TRBV5-1; clone size: .; J gene: TRBJ1-5
CDR3 protein: CAWSKETSGPYEQYF; CDR3 DNA: TGTGCCTGGAGCAAGGAGACTAGCGGGCCATACGAGCAGTACTTC; D gene: TRBD2; V gene: TRBV30; clone size: .; J gene: TRBJ2-7
CDR3 protein: CASSEGPYNEQFF; CDR3 DNA: TGCGCCAGCAGTGAGGGCCCCTACAATGAGCAGTTCTTC; D gene: .; V gene: TRBV10-2; clone size: .; J gene: TRBJ2-1
CDR3 protein: CASSLYRGTDTQYF; CDR3 DNA: TGTGCCAGCAGCCTTTACAGGGGCACAGATACGCAGTATTTT; D gene: .; V gene: TRBV4-2; clone size: .; J gene: TRBJ2-3
CDR3 protein: CSVESGQDNEQFF; CDR3 DNA: TGCAGCGTTGAAAGCGGACAGGACAATGAGCAGTTCTTC; D gene: TRBD1; V gene: TRBV29-1; clone size: .; J gene: TRBJ2-1
CDR3 protein: CASSLWAGVGQQETQYF; CDR3 DNA: TGTGCCAGCAGTTTATGGGCCGGAGTCGGACAGCAAGAGACCCAGTACTTC; D gene: .; V gene: TRBV27; clone size: .; J gene: TRBJ2-5
CDR3 protein: CASSDDRVTYNEQFF; CDR3 DNA: TGTGCCAGCAGCGATGACAGGGTCACCTACAATGAGCAGTTCTTC; D gene: TRBD1; V gene: TRBV7-8; clone size: once; J gene: TRBJ2-1
CDR3 protein: CASSLGGTFYNEQFF; CDR3 DNA: TGTGCCAGCAGCTTAGGGGGGACTTTCTACAATGAGCAGTTCTTC; D gene: .; V gene: TRBV11-2; clone size: once; J gene: TRBJ2-1
CDR3 protein: CASSLRLEPIGYTF; CDR3 DNA: TGTGCCAGCAGTCTCCGGTTGGAGCCCATAGGCTACACCTTC; D gene: .; V gene: TRBV14; clone size: few; J gene: TRBJ1-2
CDR3 protein: CSVGLAGQETQYF; CDR3 DNA: TGCAGCGTTGGCCTAGCGGGGCAAGAGACCCAGTACTTC; D gene: TRBD2; V gene: TRBV29-1; clone size: .; J gene: TRBJ2-5
CDR3 protein: CASSFMEENTEAFF; CDR3 DNA: TGTGCCAGCAGCTTCATGGAGGAGAACACTGAAGCTTTCTTT; D gene: .; V gene: TRBV7-9; clone size: .; J gene: TRBJ1-1
CDR3 protein: CASSQDWREFPDYNEQFF; CDR3 DNA: TGCGCCAGCAGCCAGGATTGGCGGGAGTTCCCCGATTACAATGAGCAGTTCTTC; D gene: TRBD2; V gene: TRBV4-3; clone size: .; J gene: TRBJ2-1
CDR3 protein: CASSFSTRLETQYF; CDR3 DNA: TGTGCCAGCAGCTTCTCTACCCGCCTTGAGACCCAGTACTTC; D gene: .; V gene: TRBV7-3; clone size: .; J gene: TRBJ2-5
CDR3 protein: CASSEIHGGGNQPQHF; CDR3 DNA: TGTGCCAGCAGTGAAATTCATGGGGGCGGCAATCAGCCCCAGCATTTT; D gene: .; V gene: TRBV2; clone size: .; J gene: TRBJ1-5
CDR3 protein: CASSLMTGISHYGYTF; CDR3 DNA: TGTGCCAGCAGCTTAATGACAGGGATTTCCCACTATGGCTACACCTTC; D gene: TRBD1; V gene: TRBV5-6; clone size: once; J gene: TRBJ1-2
CDR3 protein: CASSFMGREVEAFF; CDR3 DNA: TGTGCCAGCAGCTTTATGGGGCGTGAGGTTGAAGCTTTCTTT; D gene: .; V gene: TRBV11-2; clone size: .; J gene: TRBJ1-1